This T cell receptor (beta chain) was recovered during a study of graft-versus-host responses after intestinal transplantation. As for this clone: What it binds is not known.

With V trimmed by 6 bases and J by 1 base, 5 bases remained unmatched. The CDR3 loop spans 14 amino acids. The V gene's germline CDR1 is SNHLY and CDR2 FYNNEI. Data came from immunoSEQ multiplex PCR; TCRdb stores just in-frame clones and leaves some out. Among tens of thousands of clones listed, roughly 80% were seen once. The source material was unstimulated CD8+ T cells sorted from spleen or lymph node cells, sampled before intestinal transplant. The source of this sequence is a human donor who received an intestinal transplant. V usage is TRBV2 and J usage is TRBJ1-1; 7 bases agree with TRBD1. The CDR3 here is CASSAGTANTEAFF. The CDR3 region has the DNA TGTGCCAGCAGCGCCGGGACAGCGAACACTGAAGCTTTCTTT. The whole variable domain, remainder taken from reference TRBV2 and TRBJ1-1, is EPEVTQTPSHQVTQMGQEVILRCVPISNHLYFYWYRQILGQKVEFLVSFYNNEISEKSEIFDDQFSVERPDGSNFTLKIRSTKLEDSAMYFCASSAGTANTEAFFGQGTRLTVV.